This paragraph covers one T cell receptor (beta chain) sequence. Its antigen is not known. Stated time point: patch test 3, about 24 weeks after DPC sensitization. Treatment reported: therapeutic diphenylcyclopropenone sensitization with weekly scalp DPC. The entry originates in a study of human T cells and chemical hapten exposure. General study points: PT1 expanded TCR counts and patch test score were linked, and their correlation was positive.

TCRdb recomputed calls from the RACE reads with MiXCR, one row per CDR3 protein. The repertoire holds roughly 100,000 distinct CDR3 sequences, with less than 45% as singletons. Trimming took 7 bases from V and 5 from J, leaving 21 bases between them. Germline lookup yields CDR1 MNHEY and CDR2 SVGEGT. The CDR3 is made up of 15 amino acids. The clonotype comes from a man aged 40-49 years with alopecia areata. Some clones in this sample may be carry-over from other donors' samples. This specimen consisted of whole blood, obtained in connection with sensitization to the hapten diphenylcyclopropenone (DPC). The chain is built from TRBV6-2 or TRBV6-3 and TRBJ2-7; D not certain. In nucleotides, the CDR3 is TGTGCCAGCACTGGGTTTGGTCGGTCGCCCCACGAGCAGTACTTC. Protein product: CASTGFGRSPHEQYF.